Below are 6 T cell receptor beta chains sequenced from a single sample in a study of cytomegalovirus exposure and HLA in healthy donors. Sequenced by immunoSEQ multiplex PCR; TCRdb stores in-frame clones only, minus some. The table records 130,000 or so clones, more than 75% of them present only once. The sample comprised PBMCs. The source is a woman under 40 in good health and CMV-seronegative.

This chain connects TRBV7-2 to TRBJ2-1; D is uncertain. This CDR3 has 14 residues. In germline, CDR1 is SGHTA, CDR2 FQGNSA. V was clipped by 2 bases and J by 6 bases, with 11 bases between them. CDR3 sequence reads: CASSLSSLSNEQFF. DNA of the CDR3: TGTGCCAGCAGCTTATCGTCCCTCAGCAATGAGCAGTTCTTC.

This chain uses TRBV10-3 with TRBJ1-6; TRBD1 aligns across 7 bases. Germline trimming cut 3 bases from V and 8 bases from J; bases unmatched to any gene: 13. The CDR3 is 17 amino acids. Germline V lookup: CDR1 ENHRY, CDR2 SYGVKD. DNA of the CDR3: TGTGCCATCAGTGAAGGGCCACGTACAGGGGCAGATTCACCCCTCCACTTT. This translates into CAISEGPRTGADSPLHF.

The chain combines TRBV5-1 with TRBJ2-6; TRBD2 aligns across 7 bases. V was pared by 4 bases and J by 0 bases, with 10 bases of the junction left unmatched. The CDR3 runs to 18 residues. Germline values: CDR1 SGHRS, CDR2 YFSETQ. CDR3 in DNA: TGCGCCAGCAGCCCGGGGGGAGGGTCTGCCTCTGGGGCCAACGTCCTGACTTTC. It specifies CASSPGGGSASGANVLTF.

The chain recombines TRBV2 with TRBJ2-3; the match to TRBD2 covers 11 bases. The CDR3 consists of 16 residues. V lost 0 bases, J lost 6 bases, and 5 bases stayed unmatched. Germline V gene sequence: CDR1 SNHLY, CDR2 FYNNEI. In DNA form, the CDR3 reads TGTGCCAGCAGTGAAGCTAGCGGGGGGGCCAGGGATACGCAGTATTTT. Its protein product is CASSEASGGARDTQYF.

The chain carries TRBV1 and TRBJ2-5; the table gives TRBD1 as D, unverified against the DNA. TRBV1 is listed as a pseudogene. The length of the CDR3 is 15 residues. In DNA form, the CDR3 reads TGCACCAGCAGCCAAGAAGGGGTCCTCGCCGAGACCCAGTACTTC. Amino acids: CTSSQEGVLAETQYF.

The chain has TRBV6-1 and TRBJ2-3; tentatively, D is TRBD2 (7 bases). CDR1 is MNHNS and CDR2 is SASEGT in the germline V gene. CDR3 length equals 13 residues. Trimming shortened V by 6 bases and J by 3 bases, and 10 bases separated the two germline ends. CDR3 protein: CASRGGRTDTQYF. The CDR3 DNA reads as TGTGCCAGCAGGGGGGGGCGAACAGATACGCAGTATTTT.